Below are 3 T cell receptor beta chains sequenced from a single sample in a study of vaccination and CD4 T cells after COVID-19. Their specific antigens are unknown. Regarding treatment: roughly 11-day PBMC culture with coronavirus spike peptide pools or control peptides (ViraFEST assay). From the unexposed donor, CD4+ T cells were collected ahead of the COVID-19 pandemic (2011-2018). Sequenced with the Oncomine TCR Beta short-read assay was DNA taken from cultured CD4+ T cells. After culture, CD4+ T cells served as the source for genomic DNA extraction. Using its own MiXCR run on the PCR reads, TCRdb lists one record per CDR3 protein. The table shows fewer than 7,000 distinct CDR3 sequences, with around 30% occurring only once. The sequenced sample consisted of CD4+ T cells from blood, cultured in vitro. These receptors were obtained from a human donor in good health.

This clonotype occurred a few times. The chain recombines TRBV2 with TRBJ2-5; 8 nucleotides agree with TRBD1. Trimming cost V 5 bases and J 2 bases; bases outside gene matches: 1. The CDR3 has 13 residues. Per germline, CDR1 SNHLY and CDR2 FYNNEI. The CDR3 here is CASSRDRQETQYF. CDR3 DNA: TGTGCCAGCAGTCGGGACAGGCAAGAGACCCAGTACTTC. Combining the CDR3 with reference TRBV2 and TRBJ2-5 gives the whole variable domain EPEVTQTPSHQVTQMGQEVILRCVPISNHLYFYWYRQILGQKVEFLVSFYNNEISEKSEIFDDQFSVERPDGSNFTLKIRSTKLEDSAMYFCASSRDRQETQYFGPGTRLLVL.

This clonotype has a handful of counts. The V call is TRBV20-1, the J call TRBJ2-7, with 7 positions matching TRBD1. Trimming took 6 bases from V and 4 from J; bases not matched to a gene: 6. Germline V gene lookup returns CDR1 DFQATT and CDR2 SNEGSKA (reference sequence). This CDR3 region has 12 residues. The CDR3 is CSAEGAGYEQYF. CDR3 DNA sequence: TGCAGTGCCGAGGGGGCTGGGTACGAGCAGTACTTC.

J is TRBJ2-1 and V is TRBV6-1; 10 nucleotides match TRBD2. The germline V gene has CDR1 MNHNS and CDR2 SASEGT. V trimming: 1 base; J trimming: 6 bases; junction bases outside the gene matches: 9. The CDR3 consists of 17 residues. In nucleotides, the CDR3 is TGTGCCAGCAGTGAAGGTGCTAGCGGGAGATCGATCAATGAGCAGTTCTTC. Amino acids: CASSEGASGRSINEQFF.